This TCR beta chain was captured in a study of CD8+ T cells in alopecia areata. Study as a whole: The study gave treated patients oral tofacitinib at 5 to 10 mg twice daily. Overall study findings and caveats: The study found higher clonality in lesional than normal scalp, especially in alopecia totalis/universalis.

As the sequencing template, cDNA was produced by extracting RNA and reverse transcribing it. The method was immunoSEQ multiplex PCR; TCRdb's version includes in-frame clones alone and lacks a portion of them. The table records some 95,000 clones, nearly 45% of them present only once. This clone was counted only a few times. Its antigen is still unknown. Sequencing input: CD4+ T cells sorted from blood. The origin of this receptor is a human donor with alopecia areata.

Here the CDR3 DNA reads TGCAGCGTTGTTGTCAGCAATCAGCCCCAGCATTTT. Residues: CSVVVSNQPQHF. The chain recombines TRBV29-1 with TRBJ1-5; no clear D. The CDR3 is 12 amino acids. Trimming left V 4 bases short and J 1 base short, with 5 bases between. In germline, CDR1 is SQVTM, CDR2 ANQGSEA.